Listed below are T cell receptor beta chains from one sample, sequenced in a study of blood T cell repertoires in COVID-19. TCRdb's copy holds only in-frame clones and misses some; the assay was immunoSEQ multiplex PCR. Of about 230,000 clones listed, 70% to 90% are singletons. The sequenced material came from peripheral blood. The receptors here all came from a man aged 45 to 65 with COVID-19, enrolled during active disease. CDR3s include the opening cysteine and the closing phenylalanine or tryptophan. A D gene is named only where the DNA matches it firmly. Clone size is shown for a subset of rows, as once, few, many or a class of expanded clone.

TRBV19	-	TRBD2	TRBJ2-1	TGTGCCAGTAGTACTAGCGGGAGAGCCTACAATGAGCAGTTCTTC	CASSTSGRAYNEQFF
TRBV28	-	-	TRBJ1-1	TGTGCCAGCAGTTTACCAGGGGCGAGGAACACTGAAGCTTTCTTT	CASSLPGARNTEAFF
TRBV5-1	-	-	TRBJ1-2	TGCGCCAGCAGCTTGGCCACAGGGTATGGCTACACCTTC	CASSLATGYGYTF
TRBV6-5	-	-	TRBJ2-7	TGTGCCAGCAGTTACAGGGGTAATCCCTACGAGCAGTACTTC	CASSYRGNPYEQYF
TRBV6-4	-	TRBD2	TRBJ2-1	TGTGCCAGCAGTCCTAGCGGGGGGGCCGATGAGCAGTTCTTC	CASSPSGGADEQFF
TRBV27	-	-	TRBJ1-1	TGTGCCAGCAGTTCAGACCGGGCTGAAGCTTTCTTT	CASSSDRAEAFF
TRBV11-2	-	-	TRBJ2-5	TGTGCCAGCAGCTCCCGACTGTCGGGTAGGGAGACCCAGTACTTC	CASSSRLSGRETQYF
TRBV9	few	TRBD1	TRBJ1-4	TGTGCCAGCAGCGTAACTCCCTTCGGGACAGGGGGTAATGAAAAACTGTTTTTT	CASSVTPFGTGGNEKLFF
TRBV19	-	TRBD2	TRBJ2-1	TGTGCCAGTAGTATTGGGGGGAGGGCCGGGAATGAGCAGTTCTTC	CASSIGGRAGNEQFF
TRBV30	-	TRBD2	TRBJ2-4	TGTGCCTGGAGCTCGAGCGGGGCGGAACGCAAGCACATTCAGTACTTC	CAWSSSGAERKHIQYF
TRBV2	-	-	TRBJ1-1	TGTGCCAGCAGTGCCGTATACAGGGCCGAGAACACTGAAGCTTTCTTT	CASSAVYRAENTEAFF
TRBV30	-	-	TRBJ1-4	TGTGCCTGGACCACAAGTGAAAAACTGTTTTTT	CAWTTSEKLFF
TRBV5-1	-	-	TRBJ2-7	TGCGCCAGCAGCTTGGACTCAGGGTCGACCTACGAGCAGTACTTC	CASSLDSGSTYEQYF
TRBV27	few	TRBD1	TRBJ1-1	TGTGCCAACGTCCAAGGAAGGACAGGGTTTTGGAACACTGAAGCTTTCTTT	CANVQGRTGFWNTEAFF
TRBV29-1	-	-	TRBJ2-2	TGCAGCGCCATCGACGGCCCAGGGACCGGGGAGCTGTTTTTT	CSAIDGPGTGELFF
TRBV6-5	-	-	TRBJ2-7	TGTGCCAGCACCAGAGTCGGGTACTCCTACGAGCAGTACTTC	CASTRVGYSYEQYF
TRBV2	-	-	TRBJ2-7	TGTGCCAGCAGCTCGAGGAAGTCGGCCTACGAGCAGTACTTC	CASSSRKSAYEQYF
TRBV14	-	TRBD1	TRBJ1-1	TGTGCCAGCAGCCTAGCCCCAGGGGGCCGGACTGAAGCTTTCTTT	CASSLAPGGRTEAFF
TRBV6-6	-	TRBD2	TRBJ2-7	TGTGCCAGCAGTTCCCCCCCCACTGAGCGGGAGAGCGAGCAGTACTTC	CASSSPPTERESEQYF
TRBV2	-	TRBD1	TRBJ1-5	TGTGCCAGCAGTGGCAGGACAGGGGTAGAACAGCCCCAGCATTTT	CASSGRTGVEQPQHF
TRBV5-1	-	TRBD2	TRBJ2-1	TGCGCCAGCAGCTTGCGACTAGCGGGAGATAATGAGCAGTTCTTC	CASSLRLAGDNEQFF
TRBV28	-	TRBD2	TRBJ2-3	TGTGCCAGCACAGCCCCTCCCCCGGGGGGGCAAGATACGCAGTATTTT	CASTAPPPGGQDTQYF